Below, one T cell receptor beta chain is given with its context. The antigen is not known. V was clipped by 3 bases and J by 4 bases, with 14 bases between them. The CDR3 has 15 amino acids. The germline V gene encodes CDR1 SNHLY and CDR2 FYNNEI. These data belong to a study of CD8+ T cells in alopecia areata. The study's findings and limits: Only a single nonresponder existed, so baseline CD8+ expansion links stay unclear.

Treatment reported: oral pan-JAK inhibitor, 5-10 mg twice daily. Sequencing used cDNA as its template, made by extracting RNA and reverse transcribing it. Clones were read by immunoSEQ multiplex PCR, and TCRdb kept only the in-frame ones, dropping some. The data hold 95,000 to 100,000 clones, with about 58% observed a single time. V gene TRBV2 combines with J gene TRBJ2-3; TRBD1 or TRBD2 may be the D gene (7 bases each). The sequence was obtained from a human donor with alopecia areata. The material was CD8+ T cells sorted from blood, obtained at week 4, from a patient treated with tofacitinib. The CDR3 loop is CASSDPTGRADTQYF. The CDR3 DNA reads TGTGCCAGCAGTGACCCGACAGGGAGGGCAGATACGCAGTATTTT.